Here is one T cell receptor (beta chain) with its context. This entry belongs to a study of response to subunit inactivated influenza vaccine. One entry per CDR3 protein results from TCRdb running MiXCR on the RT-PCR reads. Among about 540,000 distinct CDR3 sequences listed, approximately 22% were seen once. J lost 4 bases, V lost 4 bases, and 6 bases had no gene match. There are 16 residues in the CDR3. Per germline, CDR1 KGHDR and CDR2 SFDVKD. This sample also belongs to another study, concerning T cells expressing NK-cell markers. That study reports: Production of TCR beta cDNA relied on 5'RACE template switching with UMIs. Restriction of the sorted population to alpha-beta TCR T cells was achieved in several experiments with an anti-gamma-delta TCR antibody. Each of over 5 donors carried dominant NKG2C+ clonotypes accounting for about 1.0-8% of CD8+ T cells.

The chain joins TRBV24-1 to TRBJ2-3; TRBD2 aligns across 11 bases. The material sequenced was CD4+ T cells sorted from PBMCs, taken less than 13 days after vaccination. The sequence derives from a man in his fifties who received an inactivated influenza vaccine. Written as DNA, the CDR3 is TGTGCCACCAGTGACCCCACTAGCGGGAGTTCAGATACGCAGTATTTT. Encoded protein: CATSDPTSGSSDTQYF.